The entry below describes one T cell receptor beta chain. The target antigen is unknown. This entry belongs to a study of T cell responses to AZD1222 COVID-19 vaccine. Points from the study as a whole: Unmutated variant regions are reportedly targeted by nearly half of spike-specific TCRs. Mostly white British, mostly female donors; authors suggested clonal diversity may be underestimated. After the peak T cell response, and only then, were repertoires sampled.

CDR3 size: 14 residues. V gave up 6 bases and J gave up 2 bases; unmatched junction bases: 4. Germline CDR1 MDHEN, CDR2 SYDVKM. The repertoire was sequenced with immunoSEQ multiplex PCR; TCRdb's copy has only in-frame clones and lacks some. The sample includes around 150,000 clones, less than 95% of them seen just once. The J gene is TRBJ2-3, the V gene TRBV28; 8 bases agree with TRBD1. This receptor was obtained from an adult in good health. Sequencing was performed on peripheral blood, taken on day 0 of AZD1222 vaccination. CDR3 in amino acids: CASRPDRATDTQYF. DNA of the CDR3: TGTGCCAGCAGACCGGACAGGGCCACAGATACGCAGTATTTT.